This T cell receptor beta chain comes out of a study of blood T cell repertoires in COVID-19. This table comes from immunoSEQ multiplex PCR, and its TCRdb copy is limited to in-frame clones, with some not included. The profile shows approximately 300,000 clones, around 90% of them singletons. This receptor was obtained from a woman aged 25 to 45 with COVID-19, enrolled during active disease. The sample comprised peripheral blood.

The DNA for the CDR3 is TGTGCCAGCAGCTTAGCGGGGGGGGCGACTAATGAAAAACTGTTTTTT. Protein: CASSLAGGATNEKLFF. This sequence joins TRBV7-2 and TRBJ1-4; TRBD1 might be the D (6 bases). Per the germline V gene, CDR1 is SGHTA and CDR2 is FQGNSA. Trimming removed 0 bases from V and 2 bases from J, with 10 bases in between. The CDR3 is 16 amino acids.